This T cell receptor beta chain was sequenced for a study of T cells after yellow fever vaccination. Trimming cost V 3 bases and J 0 bases; bases outside gene matches: 9. Germline CDR1 and CDR2: LGHDT and YNNKEL (reference sequence). This CDR3 has 18 amino acids. It was through 5'RACE template switching that TCR cDNA was made, with a universal primer site and UMIs added. TCRdb processed the 5' RACE reads anew with MiXCR; each CDR3 protein has one entry. The repertoire consists of about 400,000 distinct CDR3 sequences, with approximately 10% occurring once and the leading ten covering more than 15%. In its sample, this clonotype was seen a few times.

This TCR was recovered from a man between 18 and 29 years old who received the YFV17D yellow fever vaccine. Sequencing was performed on PBMCs, taken on the day of the first yellow fever vaccination. V gene TRBV3-1 combines with J gene TRBJ2-2; 8 bases are a match to TRBD1. Here the CDR3 DNA reads TGTGCCAGCAGCCATGCCGGGGGACAGGCCGCGAACACCGGGGAGCTGTTTTTT. This encodes CASSHAGGQAANTGELFF. The variable domain in full, completed from reference TRBV3-1 and TRBJ2-2, reads DTAVSQTPKYLVTQMGNDKSIKCEQNLGHDTMYWYKQDSKKFLKIMFSYNNKELIINETVPNRFSPKSPDKAHLNLHINSLELGDSAVYFCASSHAGGQAANTGELFFGEGSRLTVL.